Each of the 4 T cell receptor beta chains below was sequenced from the same sample in a study of cytomegalovirus exposure and HLA in healthy donors. Profiling relied on immunoSEQ multiplex PCR, and the TCRdb table lists in-frame clones only, not all of them. The profile covers under 140,000 clones, with around 90% appearing a single time and around 1.9% taken by the ten largest. The sequenced material came from PBMCs. The receptor set was obtained from a woman aged 18-29 years in good health and CMV-seronegative.

The chain has TRBV28 and TRBJ1-4; 9 bases are shared with TRBD1. Unmatched junction bases numbered 8, after V lost 6 bases and J lost 3 bases. The CDR3 sequence is 16 residues long. Germline CDR1 MDHEN, CDR2 SYDVKM. DNA for the CDR3: TGTGCCAGCAGCTCCGACAGGGGGTTACCTAATGAAAAACTGTTTTTT. Translation: CASSSDRGLPNEKLFF.

Worth noting for this clone: A junction end diverges from the germline sequence, so it may reflect a read error. V gene TRBV7-9 combines with J gene TRBJ2-7; a weak D match, TRBD1 (6 bases). CDR1 is SEHNR, CDR2 FQNEAQ, per germline (reference sequence). This CDR3 is built from 15 residues. The CDR3 DNA is TGCGCCAGCAGCCGAAACCAGGACAGCTCCTACGAGCAGTACTTC. It is translated as CASSRNQDSSYEQYF.

V is TRBV2 and J is TRBJ2-1; tentative D call: TRBD2 (6 bases). Per the germline V gene, CDR1 is SNHLY and CDR2 is FYNNEI. The CDR3 totals 14 residues. V lost 9 bases and J 3 bases, leaving 15 bases between the germline ends. CDR3 sequence reads: CASTRDWGYNEQFF. The CDR3, as DNA: TGTGCCAGTACCCGGGACTGGGGCTACAATGAGCAGTTCTTC.

The chain has TRBV10-1 and TRBJ2-7; D unclear. CDR3 length equals 12 residues. Germline V gives CDR1 WNHNN, CDR2 SYGVQD (reference sequence). V gave up 3 bases and J gave up 0 bases, with 3 bases separating them. For the CDR3, the DNA is TGCGCCAGCAGTGACAGCTCCTACGAGCAGTACTTC. It encodes CASSDSSYEQYF.